These T cell receptor beta chains were read from a single sample in a study of blood T cell repertoires in COVID-19. Libraries were prepared by immunoSEQ multiplex PCR; TCRdb keeps only in-frame clonotypes and omits some of them. Of about 500,000 clones in the sample, 70% to 90% were seen once. Sequencing input: peripheral blood. These receptors were collected from a woman between 45 and 60 years old with COVID-19, enrolled during active disease. CDR3s include the opening cysteine and the closing phenylalanine or tryptophan. A D gene is named only where the DNA matches it firmly. Clone size appears in some rows only: once, few, many, or a class for an expanded clone.

D: -
J: TRBJ1-2
size: -
V: TRBV18
CDR3: CASSTTQNYGYTF
DNA: TGTGCCAGCTCAACGACACAAAACTATGGCTACACCTTC

D: TRBD2
J: TRBJ2-3
size: -
V: TRBV2
CDR3: CASEGDSGGFTDTQYF
DNA: TGTGCCAGCGAGGGGGATAGCGGGGGATTCACAGATACGCAGTATTTT

D: -
J: TRBJ1-1
size: -
V: TRBV30
CDR3: CAWSVMSTEAFF
DNA: TGTGCCTGGAGTGTAATGAGCACCGAAGCTTTCTTT

D: -
J: TRBJ2-3
size: -
V: TRBV9
CDR3: CASGRGAVPSTDTQYF
DNA: TGTGCCAGCGGACGGGGGGCCGTACCTAGCACAGATACGCAGTATTTT

D: -
J: TRBJ1-5
size: -
V: TRBV6-6
CDR3: CASSPRSGNQPQHF
DNA: TGTGCCAGCAGTCCCCGTAGCGGGAATCAGCCCCAGCATTTT

D: TRBD1
J: TRBJ1-4
size: -
V: TRBV11-2
CDR3: CASSLDRVDEKLFF
DNA: TGTGCCAGCAGCCTCGACAGGGTGGATGAAAAACTGTTTTTT

D: TRBD1
J: TRBJ2-7
size: -
V: TRBV5-4
CDR3: CASSILETGIYEQYF
DNA: TGTGCCAGCAGCATCCTTGAGACAGGGATCTACGAGCAGTACTTC

D: -
J: TRBJ1-5
size: -
V: TRBV19
CDR3: CASSIKERGSNQPQHF
DNA: TGTGCCAGTAGTATAAAGGAAAGGGGAAGCAATCAGCCCCAGCATTTT

D: -
J: TRBJ1-1
size: -
V: TRBV7-3
CDR3: CASSLNGRRVCDTEAFF
DNA: TGTGCCAGCAGCTTAAATGGCAGGAGGGTATGCGACACTGAAGCTTTCTTT

D: TRBD1
J: TRBJ2-2
size: -
V: TRBV5-1
CDR3: CASSLPRGTGELFF
DNA: TGCGCCAGCAGCTTGCCCAGGGGGACCGGGGAGCTGTTTTTT

D: -
J: TRBJ1-2
size: -
V: TRBV27
CDR3: CASSPLGAGLRDGYTF
DNA: TGTGCCAGCAGTCCCCTGGGTGCAGGGTTAAGAGATGGCTACACCTTC

D: -
J: TRBJ1-2
size: -
V: TRBV7-9
CDR3: CASSLAVSHGYTF
DNA: TGTGCCAGCAGCTTGGCGGTCTCTCATGGCTACACCTTC

D: TRBD1
J: TRBJ1-3
size: -
V: TRBV29-1
CDR3: CSVSTGEAGNTIYF
DNA: TGCAGCGTTTCGACAGGGGAGGCCGGAAACACCATATATTTT

D: -
J: TRBJ2-1
size: -
V: TRBV5-5
CDR3: CASNPRWGGVDNEQFF
DNA: TGTGCCAGCAACCCACGATGGGGGGGCGTGGACAATGAGCAGTTCTTC

D: -
J: TRBJ2-3
size: -
V: TRBV5-1
CDR3: CASSLQRGGGPGTDTQYF
DNA: TGCGCCAGCTCACTCCAAAGGGGGGGCGGGCCAGGCACAGATACGCAGTATTTT

D: TRBD1
J: TRBJ1-1
size: -
V: TRBV29-1
CDR3: CSGGQVNTEAFF
DNA: TGCAGCGGCGGACAGGTCAACACTGAAGCTTTCTTT

D: -
J: TRBJ1-1
size: once
V: TRBV25-1
CDR3: CASSASTGNTEAFF
DNA: TGTGCCAGTAGTGCCTCAACGGGGAACACTGAAGCTTTCTTT

D: -
J: TRBJ2-6
size: -
V: TRBV5-4
CDR3: CASSSLGRGSGANVLTF
DNA: TGTGCCAGCAGCTCCCTGGGAAGGGGCTCTGGGGCCAACGTCCTGACTTTC

D: TRBD2
J: TRBJ2-3
size: once
V: TRBV7-3
CDR3: CASSLSASGSTDTQYF
DNA: TGTGCCAGCAGCTTAAGCGCTAGCGGAAGCACAGATACGCAGTATTTT

D: -
J: TRBJ2-7
size: -
V: TRBV9
CDR3: CASSVAQASSEQYF
DNA: TGTGCCAGCAGCGTAGCACAGGCCTCGTCCGAGCAGTACTTC